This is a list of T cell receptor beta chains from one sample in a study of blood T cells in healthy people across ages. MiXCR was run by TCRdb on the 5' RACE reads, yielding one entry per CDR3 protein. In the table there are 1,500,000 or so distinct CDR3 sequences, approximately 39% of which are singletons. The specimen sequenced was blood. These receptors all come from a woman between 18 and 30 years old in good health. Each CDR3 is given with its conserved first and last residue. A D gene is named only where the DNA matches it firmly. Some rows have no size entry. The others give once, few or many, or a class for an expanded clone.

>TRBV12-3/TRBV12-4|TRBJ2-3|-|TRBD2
TGTGCCAGCAGTCCCTACCTAGCGGGAGGGTCTGTTTTTGGGACAGATACGCAGTATTTT
CASSPYLAGGSVFGTDTQYF
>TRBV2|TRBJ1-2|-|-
TGTGCCAGCACGGAGACTTATGGCTACACCTTC
CASTETYGYTF
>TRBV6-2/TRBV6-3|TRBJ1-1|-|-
TGTGCCAGCACCGCCAGCTCCGAAGCTTTCTTT
CASTASSEAFF
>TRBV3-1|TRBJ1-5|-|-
TGTGCCAGCAGCCCTACATCAGGGGCGGGTCAGCCCCAGCATTTT
CASSPTSGAGQPQHF
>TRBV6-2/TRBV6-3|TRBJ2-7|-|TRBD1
TGTGCCAGCAGAGGGACAGCCGCCTACGAGCAGTACTTC
CASRGTAAYEQYF
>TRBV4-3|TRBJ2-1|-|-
TGCGCCAGCAGCCAAGAGCAAGCATCCAATGAGCAGTTCTTC
CASSQEQASNEQFF
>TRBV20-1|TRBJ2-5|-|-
TGCAGTGCTAGAGCGGGGAGAGCCCAAGAGACCCAGTACTTC
CSARAGRAQETQYF
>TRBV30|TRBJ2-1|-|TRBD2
TGTGGACTAGCGGGAGAGAATGAGCAGTTCTTC
CGLAGENEQFF
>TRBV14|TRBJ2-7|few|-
TGTGCCAGCAGCCAAGATTTACGGGAGAGATCCTACGAGCAGTACTTC
CASSQDLRERSYEQYF
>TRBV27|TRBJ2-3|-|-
TGTGCCAGCAGCCGCAGGACGTCTAGCACAGATACGCAGTATTTT
CASSRRTSSTDTQYF
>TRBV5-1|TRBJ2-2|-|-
TGCGCCAGCAGCTCGTCAGGGTTTGGAGCCGGGGAGCTGTTTTTT
CASSSSGFGAGELFF
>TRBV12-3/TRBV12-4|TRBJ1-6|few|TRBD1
TGTGCCAGCAGTTTTGACAGGGGGAGCTCCTATAATTCACCCCTCCACTTT
CASSFDRGSSYNSPLHF